The entry below gives a single T cell receptor (beta chain) sequence along with its context. This sample stems from a study of blood T cell repertoires in COVID-19. Study-wide context: From the United States, Italy and Spain came samples of acute and convalescent COVID-19.

The CDR3 has 16 amino acids. CDR1 and CDR2 from the germline V gene are KGHSH and LQKENI. V lost 3 bases, J lost 7 bases, and 11 bases stayed unmatched. Authors' processing steps: For nucleated cells, counts were estimated from reference gene primer amplification. The protocol was immunoSEQ multiplex PCR, while the TCRdb copy is restricted to in-frame clones and leaves out a portion. Clone size and V and J calls were adopted from that table, with D and trimming inferred from the DNA. The profile covers approximately 350,000 clones, with around 91% appearing a single time and under 3.5% taken by the ten largest.

The V call is TRBV18, the J call TRBJ2-2; 7 nucleotides match TRBD2. Sequences were obtained from peripheral blood. The origin of this receptor is a woman between 18 and 29 years old who had recovered from COVID-19. CDR3 residues: CASSPLGGLGDGELFF. CDR3 DNA: TGTGCCAGCTCACCCCTAGGCGGACTAGGGGACGGGGAGCTGTTTTTT.